This TCR beta chain was obtained from a study of CXCR3-negative and CXCR3-positive naive CD8 T cells. Study-wide results and limits: Naive subsets were similarly diverse, while memory CD8+ repertoires were much less diverse. Comparison of naive cells showed more hydrophobic TRB CDR3s in CXCR3-positive than in CXCR3-negative naive cells. Naive subsets had comparable surface CD5; TCR strength was inferred from TRB CDR3 properties.

The CDR3 sequence is 16 residues long. Germline CDR1 and CDR2: ENHRY and SYGVKD. UMI-labeled 5' RACE yielded the TRB cDNA libraries. TCRdb reanalyzed the 5' RACE reads, giving one entry per CDR3 protein sequence and no DNA. The listing contains about 120,000 distinct CDR3 sequences. To note about this clonotype: What it recognizes is unknown.

Every subset of CD8+ T cells was sorted in triplicate at fewer than 350,000 cells each. Specimen: naive CXCR3+ CD8+ T cells from blood. The sample's subset: CD45RO-CCR7+CD27+CD95- naive CD8+ T cells expressing CXCR3 (TNR3+). This sequence originates from a human donor in good health. Some clones in this sample may be carry-over from other donors' samples. The chain combines TRBV10-3 with TRBJ1-5. This CDR3 reads CAISESIGTSNQPQHF.